The text below deals with one T cell receptor (beta chain). The target antigen is unknown. The data were obtained in a study of cytomegalovirus exposure and HLA in healthy donors. About the research overall: The Caucasian-associated ancestry cluster held more than 80% of over 350 genotyped donors.

The germline V gene has CDR1 LGHNA and CDR2 YNFKEQ. The CDR3 is made up of 17 amino acids. Trimming cost V 4 bases and J 4 bases; bases outside gene matches: 9. Study observations and caveats: Among TCR beta chains of equal frequency, HLA-associated ones were more clonally expanded in a later analysis. The listing of about 150 TCR beta chains classed them as cytomegalovirus-associated. The Asian-associated ancestry cluster reportedly had fewer N-insertions than the approximately 700-donor mean in a later analysis.

PCR used 60 Vbeta primers and 13 Jbeta primers. The table came from immunoSEQ multiplex PCR; TCRdb's copy has only in-frame clones and leaves some out. The table shows 90,000 to 120,000 clones, with 60% to 75% occurring only once. This chain links TRBV4-2 with TRBJ2-2; 10 positions agree with TRBD2. The receptor was derived from a man aged 40-55 years in good health and CMV-seropositive. Material: PBMCs. The CDR3 loop is CASSRTPSGSITGELFF. In DNA, the CDR3 is TGTGCCAGCAGCCGCACACCTAGCGGGAGTATCACCGGGGAGCTGTTTTTT.